What follows is one T cell receptor beta chain and its context. Profiled with immunoSEQ multiplex PCR; TCRdb holds only in-frame clones, not every one. The table lists hundreds of thousands of clones, nearly 90% of them singletons, with less than 4.5% in the top ten. Participants came from roughly 23 US areas, aged about 18 to 100 years. This entry belongs to a study of blood T cell repertoires in COVID-19. Across the whole study: COVID-19 samples collected from the United States, Italy and Spain covered acute and convalescent phases. T cells, B-cell-depleted T cells, or PBMCs provided the cDNA or gDNA that served as material.

The CDR3 has 15 residues. Per germline, CDR1 SGHTA and CDR2 FQGNSA. V lost 7 bases, J lost 5 bases, and 9 bases stayed unmatched. Sequenced input: PBMCs or T cells enriched from blood (not recorded which). The source is a woman in her 30s with acute COVID-19. The chain links TRBV7-2 to TRBJ1-1; 11 positions agree with TRBD1. CDR3 sequence (DNA): TGTGCCAGCACTCCGCAAGGGACAGGGGGAACTGAAGCTTTCTTT. Protein sequence: CASTPQGTGGTEAFF.